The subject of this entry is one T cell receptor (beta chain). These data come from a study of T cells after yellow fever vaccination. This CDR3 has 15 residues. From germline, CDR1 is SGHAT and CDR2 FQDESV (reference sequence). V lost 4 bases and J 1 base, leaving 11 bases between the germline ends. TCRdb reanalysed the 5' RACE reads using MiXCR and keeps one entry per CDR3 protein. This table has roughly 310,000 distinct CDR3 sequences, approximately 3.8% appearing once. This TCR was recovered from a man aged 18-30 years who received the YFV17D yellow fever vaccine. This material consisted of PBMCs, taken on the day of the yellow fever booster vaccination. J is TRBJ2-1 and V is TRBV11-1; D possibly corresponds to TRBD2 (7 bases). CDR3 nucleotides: TGTGCCAGCAGCTCACGGGGGGCATCCTACAATGAGCAGTTCTTC. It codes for CASSSRGASYNEQFF.